Listed here are 21 T cell receptor beta chains from one sample, sequenced in a study of identical twins. TCRdb itself ran the 5' RACE reads through MiXCR, one entry per CDR3 protein. The table has under 250,000 distinct CDR3 sequences, 7% to 8.5% seen once. These data also featured in a second study, about yellow fever vaccine responses in identical twins.

Sequencing was done on a sample of CD8+ T cells sorted from blood. These receptors were taken from a woman aged 18-30 years in good health.

This clonotype was detected ten times or more. The chain carries TRBV20-1 and TRBJ2-2; TRBD1 is a possible D gene (6 bases). V lost 2 bases and J lost 3, with 13 bases in between. This CDR3 is 15 amino acids long. Germline CDR1 reads DFQATT; CDR2 reads SNEGSKA (reference sequence). The CDR3 DNA reads TGCAGTGCTAGAATCGCAGGGGTGGACACCGGGGAGCTGTTTTTT. This translates into CSARIAGVDTGELFF.

This clonotype was observed many times. For the CDR3, the DNA is TGTGCCAGCAGCACACAGCGACTCTATACCGGGGAGCTGTTTTTT. Translated: CASSTQRLYTGELFF. The V gene is TRBV14, the J gene TRBJ2-2; D uncertain. The germline V and J ends were trimmed by 5 bases and 5 bases, with 15 bases remaining between them. CDR3 length: 15 residues. Germline CDR1 SGHDN, CDR2 FVKESK.

The J gene is TRBJ2-7, the V gene TRBV7-9, with 9 bases that match TRBD2. The CDR3 spans 16 residues. Trimming took 5 bases from V and 4 from J; bases not matched to a gene: 12. Germline V gene lookup returns CDR1 SEHNR and CDR2 FQNEAQ (reference sequence). CDR3 protein: CASSHFGGREGYEQYF. For the CDR3, the DNA is TGTGCCAGCAGCCACTTCGGAGGGCGGGAGGGGTACGAGCAGTACTTC. The complete variable domain, with remaining parts taken from reference TRBV7-9 and TRBJ2-7, reads DTGVSQNPRHKITKRGQNVTFRCDPISEHNRLYWYRQTLGQGPEFLTYFQNEAQLEKSRLLSDRFSAERPKGSFSTLEIQRTEQGDSAMYLCASSHFGGREGYEQYFGPGTRLTVT.

This clonotype was detected many times. The J gene is TRBJ2-3, the V gene TRBV29-1; a weak D match, TRBD1 (6 bases). Germline V gene sequence: CDR1 SQVTM, CDR2 ANQGSEA. The CDR3 loop spans 11 amino acids. V lost 7 bases to trimming and J lost 6 bases, with 11 bases between them. The CDR3 reads CSGHRADTQYF. The CDR3 bases are TGCAGCGGTCACAGGGCCGATACGCAGTATTTT.

This clonotype was seen a handful of times. The chain combines TRBV28 with TRBJ2-1; 7 bases map to TRBD2. The CDR3 loop spans 13 amino acids. Looked up from germline, CDR1 is MDHEN and CDR2 is SYDVKM. J lost 7 bases, V lost 6 bases, and 6 bases had no gene match. This chain's CDR3 is CASRRTRENEQFF. The CDR3 DNA sequence: TGTGCCAGCAGGAGGACTAGAGAGAATGAGCAGTTCTTC.

This clonotype was seen at least ten times. The chain has TRBV10-3 and TRBJ1-2; 7 bases agree with TRBD1. CDR1 and CDR2 (germline): ENHRY, SYGVKD. J was trimmed by 2 bases and V by 5 bases; bases with no gene match: 2. CDR3 size: 13 residues. CDR3 in DNA: TGTGCCATCAGTCCGGGACAGAACTATGGCTACACCTTC. Residues: CAISPGQNYGYTF.

This clonotype was counted ten times or more. The chain links TRBV15 to TRBJ1-4; D is ambiguous. Trimming pared 3 bases from V and 7 bases from J, leaving 6 bases between. CDR3 size: 12 residues. CDR1 and CDR2 (germline): LNHNV, YYDKDF (reference sequence). CDR3 residues: CATSSGFEKLFF. The CDR3, as DNA: TGTGCCACCAGCAGTGGGTTTGAAAAACTGTTTTTT.

This clonotype was observed at least ten times. The chain employs TRBV4-1 and TRBJ2-3; TRBD2 matches 7 bases. With 1 base clipped from V and 3 bases from J, the junction kept 1 base outside the gene matches. CDR1 and CDR2 from the germline V gene are MGHRA and YSYEKL. This CDR3 spans 14 amino acids. The CDR3 DNA follows: TGCGCCAGCAGCCAAGGGCGGGGGACAGATACGCAGTATTTT. Translation: CASSQGRGTDTQYF.

This clonotype was observed a handful of times. The V and J genes are TRBV20-1 and TRBJ2-5; perhaps TRBD2 as D (6 bases). The CDR3 totals 15 residues. With 0 bases removed from V and 4 bases from J, the gap between germline ends came to 15 bases. From germline, CDR1 is DFQATT and CDR2 SNEGSKA (reference sequence). CDR3 residues: CSARDRSGVLETQYF. In DNA, the CDR3 is TGCAGTGCTAGAGATCGTTCGGGAGTCCTAGAGACCCAGTACTTC.

This clonotype showed up many times. The genes are TRBV11-2 and TRBJ1-1; tentatively, D is TRBD1 (6 bases). From germline, CDR1 is SGHAT and CDR2 FQNNGV. This CDR3 has 14 amino acids. V dropped 1 base and J dropped 7 bases, with 13 bases sitting between them. The CDR3 protein is CASSLGQGLIEAFF. The CDR3 region has the DNA TGTGCCAGCAGCTTAGGGCAGGGGCTGATTGAAGCTTTCTTT.

This clonotype was recorded many times. Written as DNA, the CDR3 is TGCGCCAGCACTGGAAACACCATATATTTT. This translates into CASTGNTIYF. The chain is built from TRBV5-1 and TRBJ1-3; no reliable D call. CDR3 size: 10 residues. Germline V gene data show CDR1 as SGHRS and CDR2 as YFSETQ. V was cut by 6 bases and J by 2 bases, with 0 bases left in between.

There are a few counts of this clonotype. This chain uses TRBV9 with TRBJ2-7, with 8 bases lining up with TRBD2. V was pared by 0 bases and J by 0 bases, with 2 bases of the junction left unmatched. Germline CDR1 and CDR2: SGDLS and YYNGEE. This CDR3 region has 15 residues. The CDR3 region is CASSVGGGFSYEQYF. In nucleotides, the CDR3 is TGTGCCAGCAGCGTAGGCGGGGGGTTCTCCTACGAGCAGTACTTC.

This clonotype was seen ten or more times. The chain links TRBV4-2 to TRBJ2-7; 11 bases map to TRBD2. Trimming at V came to 4 bases and at J to 1 base, leaving 6 bases not matched to a gene. The germline V gene has CDR1 LGHNA and CDR2 YNFKEQ. This CDR3 has 16 residues. The CDR3 protein is CASSPLGLADSYEQYF. In DNA form, the CDR3 reads TGTGCCAGCAGCCCCCTGGGACTAGCGGATTCCTACGAGCAGTACTTC.

This clonotype was seen at least ten times. V and J are TRBV2 and TRBJ2-7; D may be TRBD1 (5 bases). The germline V gene has CDR1 SNHLY and CDR2 FYNNEI. The CDR3 sequence is 13 residues long. The V end was cut by 9 bases, the J end by 1 base, with 13 bases between. The CDR3 is CASQGTSSYEQYV. The CDR3 DNA follows: TGTGCCAGTCAGGGTACGAGTTCCTACGAGCAGTACGTC.

This clonotype was counted only a few times. The rearrangement uses TRBV29-1 and TRBJ2-1; D tentatively fits TRBD1 or TRBD2 (5 bases each). The ends were cut back, 4 bases at V and 7 bases at J, with 17 bases in the middle. CDR3 length: 14 residues. The germline V gene encodes CDR1 SQVTM and CDR2 ANQGSEA. CDR3 nucleotide sequence: TGCAGCGTTGGAGGGACCAGTGGATCAAATGAGCAGTTCTTC. It translates to CSVGGTSGSNEQFF.

CDR3: CASSFFAGDGNTIYF. The CDR3 DNA is TGTGCCAGCAGCTTTTTCGCGGGGGATGGAAACACCATATATTTT. The chain has TRBV11-1 and TRBJ1-3; perhaps TRBD1 as D (5 bases). Between the trimmed V and J ends, which lost 3 bases and 3 bases, there was a span of 12 bases. The CDR3 runs 15 residues. Germline V gives CDR1 SGHAT, CDR2 FQDESV (reference sequence). The full variable domain, its missing parts supplied by reference TRBV11-1 and TRBJ1-3, is EAEVAQSPRYKITEKSQAVAFWCDPISGHATLYWYRQILGQGPELLVQFQDESVVDDSQLPKDRFSAERLKGVDSTLKIQPAELGDSAMYLCASSFFAGDGNTIYFGEGSWLTVV.

The rearrangement joins TRBV27 to TRBJ1-4, with 10 nucleotides matching TRBD1. Germline CDR1 MNHEY, CDR2 SMNVEV (reference sequence). Trimming took 5 bases from V and 8 from J; bases not matched to a gene: 5. This CDR3 has 14 amino acids. The CDR3 region has the DNA TGTGCCAGCAGTCCCCGGGACAGGGGAGAAAAACTGTTTTTT. This codes for CASSPRDRGEKLFF.

This clonotype was counted a few times. The chain combines TRBV27 with TRBJ2-7; D uncertain. The CDR3 contains 16 residues. Germline CDR1 and CDR2: MNHEY and SMNVEV (reference sequence). V was trimmed by 8 bases and J by 3 bases, leaving 23 bases between them. The chain's CDR3 is CASPVRGRKHYYEQYV. The DNA for the CDR3 is TGTGCCAGCCCAGTAAGAGGTCGGAAACATTACTACGAGCAGTACGTC.

This clonotype was detected only a few times. The rearrangement uses TRBV27 and TRBJ2-5, with 9 nucleotides matching TRBD1. Looked up from germline, CDR1 is MNHEY and CDR2 is SMNVEV (reference sequence). This CDR3 region has 13 residues. V was clipped by 6 bases and J by 6 bases; unmatched bases: 5. As DNA, the CDR3 is TGTGCCAGCAGATGGGGACAGGGAAAGACCCAGTACTTC. Encoded protein: CASRWGQGKTQYF.

This chain links TRBV27 with TRBJ1-2; D perhaps matches TRBD1 (5 bases). Germline lookup yields CDR1 MNHEY and CDR2 SMNVEV (reference sequence). This CDR3 is 16 amino acids long. Trimming pared 2 bases from V and 3 bases from J, leaving 16 bases between. Here the CDR3 DNA reads TGTGCCAGCAGTTTACGAGGGGTCGGAGCGGACTATGGCTACACCTTC. This translates into CASSLRGVGADYGYTF.

There are a few counts of this clonotype. V and J are TRBV2 and TRBJ2-2; D could derive from TRBD1 or TRBD2 (5 bases each). The germline CDR1 and CDR2 sequences are SNHLY and FYNNEI. This CDR3 comprises 17 residues. The V and J ends lost 7 bases and 0 bases respectively, with 18 bases between them. The CDR3 nucleotides read TGTGCCAGCATCAAGTCTCCTGGGACGGCGAACACCGGGGAGCTGTTTTTT. This gives the protein CASIKSPGTANTGELFF.